This T cell receptor (beta chain) was sequenced during a study of blood T cell repertoires in COVID-19. The wider study: The analysed material was cDNA or gDNA that came from T cells, B-cell-depleted T cells, or PBMCs.

CDR1 and CDR2 from the germline V gene are MGHRA and YSYEKL. Trimming took off 0 bases at V and 2 bases at J, with 23 bases between the two ends. The CDR3 covers 19 residues. Among Cohort 3 donors, those recovered had two negative PCRs, clearance, or symptom resolution. The method was immunoSEQ multiplex PCR; TCRdb's version includes in-frame clones alone and lacks a portion of them. The sample records a few hundred thousand clones, roughly 84% being singletons. Sequencing was carried out using PBMCs or T cells enriched from blood (not recorded which). The chain combines TRBV4-1 with TRBJ2-7; D gene unclear. The sequence came from a woman in her twenties or thirties who had recovered from COVID-19. CDR3 DNA: TGCGCCAGCAGCCAAGATGAGGTAAAAGGCCCCAAATCCCCCTACGAGCAGTACTTC. Residues: CASSQDEVKGPKSPYEQYF.